The 13 T cell receptor beta chains below were found in one sample sequenced in a study of blood T cell repertoires in COVID-19. The assay was immunoSEQ multiplex PCR, and TCRdb's table has in-frame clones only and misses some. This sample has over 35,000 clones; about 90% occur once, and the top ten carry around 8.6%. Input material: peripheral blood. The receptors were gathered from a man in his fifties or sixties with acute or convalescent COVID-19.

There are a few counts of this clone. The chain is built from TRBV6-5 and TRBJ2-7; the match to TRBD1 covers 9 bases. Germline-derived CDR1 and CDR2 are MNHEY and SVGAGI. The CDR3 runs 15 residues. V shed 10 bases and J 2 bases; nucleotides not matched to a gene: 12. CDR3 sequence (DNA): TGTGCCACTAAACCTCGGGGACAGGGTACCTACGAGCAGTACTTC. Residues: CATKPRGQGTYEQYF.

V usage is TRBV2 and J usage is TRBJ1-6; TRBD1 matches 8 bases. Looked up from germline, CDR1 is SNHLY and CDR2 is FYNNEI. V was pared by 5 bases and J by 14 bases, with 14 bases of the junction left unmatched. This CDR3 has 15 amino acids. CDR3 nucleotides: TGTGCCAGCAGTACAGGGGGTATGGGGGGGTTCACCCTCCACTTT. Amino acid sequence: CASSTGGMGGFTLHF.

The genes are TRBV6-2 or TRBV6-3 and TRBJ2-7, with D possibly TRBD2 on 5 matching bases. The V gene lost 2 bases and the J gene lost 7 bases, with 15 bases spanning the gap. There are 14 residues in the CDR3. The germline V gene encodes CDR1 MNHEY and CDR2 SVGEGT. CDR3: CASSYPGVAREQYF. The DNA of the CDR3 is TGTGCCAGCAGTTACCCCGGGGTAGCGAGGGAGCAGTACTTC.

The chain combines TRBV5-1 with TRBJ2-6, with TRBD1 matching 7 bases. V shed 0 bases and J 1 base; nucleotides not matched to a gene: 7. CDR3 length equals 18 residues. Germline CDR1 is SGHRS and CDR2 is YFSETQ. The CDR3 is CASSLGGQVFSGANVLTF. CDR3 bases: TGCGCCAGCAGCTTGGGAGGACAGGTATTTTCTGGGGCCAACGTCCTGACTTTC.

This sequence joins TRBV30 and TRBJ1-4; D unresolved. Germline V gives CDR1 GTSNPN, CDR2 SVGIG (reference sequence). V lost 1 base and J lost 5, with 11 bases in between. The CDR3 consists of 14 residues. In DNA, the CDR3 is TGTGCCTGGAGTGCGGTGGCGGGGAATGAAAAACTGTTTTTT. Translated, it gives CAWSAVAGNEKLFF.

This rearrangement joins TRBV5-1 to TRBJ2-1; the match to TRBD1 covers 7 bases. CDR1 and CDR2 (germline): SGHRS, YFSETQ. Losses at the gene ends were 4 bases for V and 6 bases for J; bases not matched to a gene: 7. The CDR3 totals 14 residues. The CDR3 is CASSPTGQANEQFF. CDR3 coding DNA: TGCGCCAGCAGCCCAACTGGACAGGCCAATGAGCAGTTCTTC.

The chain is built from TRBV6-5 and TRBJ1-4; D might be TRBD1 (6 bases). Deletions cut 0 bases from V and 7 bases from J, with 12 bases between. The CDR3 is 15 amino acids. CDR1 and CDR2 (germline): MNHEY, SVGAGI. CDR3 sequence reads: CASSYSGATGEKLFF. The DNA for the CDR3 is TGTGCCAGCAGTTACTCGGGGGCCACGGGTGAAAAACTGTTTTTT.

The J gene is TRBJ2-1, the V gene TRBV13; tentatively, D is TRBD1 (5 bases). Germline V gene data show CDR1 as PRHDT and CDR2 as FYEKMQ (reference sequence). Trimming took 4 bases from V and 3 from J, leaving 16 bases between them. The CDR3 has 16 residues. The CDR3 is CASSSALGAGYNEQFF. As DNA, the CDR3 is TGTGCCAGCAGCTCAGCTCTAGGGGCCGGCTACAATGAGCAGTTCTTC.

The rearrangement joins TRBV7-2 to TRBJ2-5; D is unclear. The CDR3 has 12 amino acids. Germline CDR1 SGHTA, CDR2 FQGNSA. Trimming cost V 2 bases and J 9 bases, with 10 bases left between them. CDR3 loop: CASSLLLSAQYF. The CDR3 DNA reads TGTGCCAGCAGCTTACTGTTGTCTGCCCAGTACTTC.

The V call is TRBV27, the J call TRBJ2-1; D is perhaps TRBD2 (7 bases). Looked up from germline, CDR1 is MNHEY and CDR2 is SMNVEV (reference sequence). The CDR3 is 17 amino acids. V was cut by 5 bases and J by 6 bases, with 23 bases left in between. The CDR3, as DNA: TGTGCCAGCAGTCCTCAGGGAACGGGGGGCTTTCGCAATGAGCAGTTCTTC. Protein: CASSPQGTGGFRNEQFF.

This chain links TRBV6-4 with TRBJ1-1; D might be TRBD1 (5 bases). Trimming cost V 8 bases and J 5 bases, with 15 bases left between them. The CDR3 has 13 residues. The germline gives CDR1 MRHNA, CDR2 SNTAGT. CDR3 nucleotide sequence: TGTGCCAGCTCTAAGGAGGAGGGGACTGAAGCTTTCTTT. Amino acid sequence: CASSKEEGTEAFF.

In DNA, the CDR3 is TGTGCCAGTAGTATCGGTGGCGGAGGGTCACCCCTCCACTTT. Its protein product is CASSIGGGGSPLHF. The chain joins TRBV19 to TRBJ1-6, with no clear D. Trimming pared 3 bases from V and 10 bases from J, leaving 13 bases between. Germline loops: CDR1 LNHDA, CDR2 SQIVND (reference sequence). CDR3 length: 14 residues.

The gene calls are TRBV6-2 or TRBV6-3 and TRBJ1-6; D gene uncertain. The CDR3 is made up of 15 amino acids. Germline CDR1 MNHEY, CDR2 SVGEGT. Trimming pared 5 bases from V and 7 bases from J, leaving 15 bases between. CDR3 sequence reads: CASSKLEGVNSPLHF. In DNA, the CDR3 is TGTGCCAGCAGTAAACTCGAGGGCGTCAATTCACCCCTCCACTTT.